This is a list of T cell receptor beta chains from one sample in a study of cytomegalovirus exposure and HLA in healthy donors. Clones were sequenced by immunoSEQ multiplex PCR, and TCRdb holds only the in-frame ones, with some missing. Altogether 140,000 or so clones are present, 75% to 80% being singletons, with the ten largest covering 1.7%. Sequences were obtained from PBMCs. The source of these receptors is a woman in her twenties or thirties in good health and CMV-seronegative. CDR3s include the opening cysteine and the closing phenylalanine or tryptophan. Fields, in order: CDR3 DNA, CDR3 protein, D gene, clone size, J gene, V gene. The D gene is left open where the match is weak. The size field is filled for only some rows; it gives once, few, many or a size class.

CDR3nt: TGTGCCACCCTAGACGGAGCTCTGAACACTGAAGCTTTCTTT
CDR3aa: CATLDGALNTEAFF
d_gene: .
abundance: .
j_gene: TRBJ1-1
v_gene: TRBV6-5

CDR3nt: TGTGCCAGCAGCGCTATGTATCAGCCCCAGCATTTT
CDR3aa: CASSAMYQPQHF
d_gene: .
abundance: .
j_gene: TRBJ1-5
v_gene: TRBV2

CDR3nt: TGTGCCAGCAGTTTATGGACAGGGCTGGCCACTGAAGCTTTCTTT
CDR3aa: CASSLWTGLATEAFF
d_gene: TRBD1
abundance: once
j_gene: TRBJ1-1
v_gene: TRBV27

CDR3nt: TGCGCCAGCAGCGACGTGACAGAGTATAATGAAAAACTGTTTTTT
CDR3aa: CASSDVTEYNEKLFF
d_gene: .
abundance: .
j_gene: TRBJ1-4
v_gene: TRBV5-1

CDR3nt: TGTGCCAGCAGCGTAGCTGCCACAGGGGGCGCCCACAATGAGCAGTTCTTC
CDR3aa: CASSVAATGGAHNEQFF
d_gene: TRBD1
abundance: .
j_gene: TRBJ2-1
v_gene: TRBV9

CDR3nt: TGTGCCAGCAGCCCCCGGGGGGGCGGGCGAAACACCGGGGAGCTGTTTTTT
CDR3aa: CASSPRGGGRNTGELFF
d_gene: TRBD2
abundance: .
j_gene: TRBJ2-2
v_gene: TRBV11-2

CDR3nt: TGTGCCAGCACCGAAGGCCCGGGGGTATTGTATGGCTACACCTTC
CDR3aa: CASTEGPGVLYGYTF
d_gene: .
abundance: .
j_gene: TRBJ1-2
v_gene: TRBV11-2

CDR3nt: TGTGCCAGCAGTGTAAACAGTTTAGGTGGCTACACCTTC
CDR3aa: CASSVNSLGGYTF
d_gene: .
abundance: .
j_gene: TRBJ1-2
v_gene: TRBV6-1

CDR3nt: TGTGCCAGCAGCCTCCGGGATTTCAATCAGCCCCAGCATTTT
CDR3aa: CASSLRDFNQPQHF
d_gene: .
abundance: .
j_gene: TRBJ1-5
v_gene: TRBV2

CDR3nt: TGCAGCGTCGACGGAGGCTCTAACAATGAGCAGTTCTTC
CDR3aa: CSVDGGSNNEQFF
d_gene: .
abundance: .
j_gene: TRBJ2-1
v_gene: TRBV29-1

CDR3nt: TGTGCCAGCAGCTCAACTAGCGGTACCATCCGAGGCACAGATACGCAGTATTTT
CDR3aa: CASSSTSGTIRGTDTQYF
d_gene: TRBD2
abundance: .
j_gene: TRBJ2-3
v_gene: TRBV13

CDR3nt: TGTGCCAGCAGCCGCCCTAGCGGGGGGGCCGAGACAGATACGCAGTATTTT
CDR3aa: CASSRPSGGAETDTQYF
d_gene: TRBD2
abundance: .
j_gene: TRBJ2-3
v_gene: TRBV11-3

CDR3nt: TGTGCTAGTGGTTCTAAGACAGGGTGGGCTTTCTTT
CDR3aa: CASGSKTGWAFF
d_gene: TRBD1
abundance: .
j_gene: TRBJ1-1
v_gene: TRBV12-5